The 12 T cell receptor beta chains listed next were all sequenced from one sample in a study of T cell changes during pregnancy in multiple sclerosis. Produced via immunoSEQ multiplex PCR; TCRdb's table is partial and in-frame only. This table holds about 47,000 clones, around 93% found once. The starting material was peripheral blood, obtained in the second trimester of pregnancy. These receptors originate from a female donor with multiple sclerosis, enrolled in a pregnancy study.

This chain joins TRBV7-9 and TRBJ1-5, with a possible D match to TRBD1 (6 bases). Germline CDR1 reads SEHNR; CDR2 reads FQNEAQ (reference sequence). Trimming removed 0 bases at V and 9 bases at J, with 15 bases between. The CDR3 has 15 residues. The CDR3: CASSLAGASGGPQHF. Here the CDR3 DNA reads TGTGCCAGCAGCTTAGCGGGGGCCAGCGGCGGGCCCCAGCATTTT.

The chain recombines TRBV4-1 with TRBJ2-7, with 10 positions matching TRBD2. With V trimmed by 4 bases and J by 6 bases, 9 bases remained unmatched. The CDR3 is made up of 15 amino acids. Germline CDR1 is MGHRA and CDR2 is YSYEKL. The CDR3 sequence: CASSRLAGGPSEQYF. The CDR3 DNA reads TGCGCCAGCAGCCGTTTAGCGGGAGGCCCCTCCGAGCAGTACTTC.

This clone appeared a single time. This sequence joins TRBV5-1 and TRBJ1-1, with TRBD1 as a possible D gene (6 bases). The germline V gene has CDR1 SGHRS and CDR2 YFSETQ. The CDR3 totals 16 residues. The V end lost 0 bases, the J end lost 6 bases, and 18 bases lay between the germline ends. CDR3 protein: CASSLGARGAAAEAFF. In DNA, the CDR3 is TGCGCCAGCAGCTTGGGGGCCCGGGGGGCTGCGGCTGAAGCTTTCTTT.

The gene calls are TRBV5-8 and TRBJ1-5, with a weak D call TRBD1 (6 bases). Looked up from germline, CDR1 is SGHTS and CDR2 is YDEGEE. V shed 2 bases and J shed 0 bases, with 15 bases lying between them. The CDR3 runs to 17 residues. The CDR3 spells CASSFYRASDSNQPQHF. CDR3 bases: TGTGCCAGCAGCTTTTACAGGGCTTCGGATAGCAATCAGCCCCAGCATTTT.

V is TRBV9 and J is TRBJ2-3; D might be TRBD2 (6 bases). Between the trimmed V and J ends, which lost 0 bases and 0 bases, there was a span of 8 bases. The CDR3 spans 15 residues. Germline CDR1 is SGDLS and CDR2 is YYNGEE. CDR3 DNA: TGTGCCAGCAGCGTAGGGGGGGTAAGCACAGATACGCAGTATTTT. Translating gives CASSVGGVSTDTQYF.

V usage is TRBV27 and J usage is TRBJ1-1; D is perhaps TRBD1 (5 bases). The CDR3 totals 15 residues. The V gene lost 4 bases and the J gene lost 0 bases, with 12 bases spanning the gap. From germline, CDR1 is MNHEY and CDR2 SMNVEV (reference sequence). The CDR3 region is CASSSYTGVNTEAFF. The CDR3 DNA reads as TGTGCCAGCAGTTCCTACACAGGTGTGAACACTGAAGCTTTCTTT.

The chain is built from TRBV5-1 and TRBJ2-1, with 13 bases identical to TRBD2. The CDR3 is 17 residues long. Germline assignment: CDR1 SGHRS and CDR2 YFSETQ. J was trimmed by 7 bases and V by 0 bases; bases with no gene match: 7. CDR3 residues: CASSLERGLAGMNEQFF. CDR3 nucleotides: TGCGCCAGCAGCTTGGAGCGGGGACTAGCGGGAATGAATGAGCAGTTCTTC.

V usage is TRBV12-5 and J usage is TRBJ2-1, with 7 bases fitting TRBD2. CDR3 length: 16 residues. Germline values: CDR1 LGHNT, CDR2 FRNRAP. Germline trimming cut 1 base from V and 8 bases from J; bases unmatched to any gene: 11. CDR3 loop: CASGLETGGSGDEQFF. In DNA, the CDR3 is TGTGCTAGTGGTTTGGAGACCGGCGGGAGTGGAGATGAGCAGTTCTTC.

The CDR3 reads CASRDLTGPSSYNEQFF. CDR3 bases: TGTGCCAGTAGGGATTTGACAGGGCCGAGCTCCTACAATGAGCAGTTCTTC. V gene TRBV19 combines with J gene TRBJ2-1; 7 nucleotides line up with TRBD1. Trimming at V came to 6 bases and at J to 0 bases, leaving 11 bases not matched to a gene. Germline loops: CDR1 LNHDA, CDR2 SQIVND (reference sequence). CDR3 size: 17 residues.

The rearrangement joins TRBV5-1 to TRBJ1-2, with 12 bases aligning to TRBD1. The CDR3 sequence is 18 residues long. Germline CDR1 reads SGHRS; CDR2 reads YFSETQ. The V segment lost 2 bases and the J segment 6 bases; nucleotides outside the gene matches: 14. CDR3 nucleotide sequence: TGCGCCAGCAGCTTAGTAGTGTCCGGGACAGGGGGCAGAAATGGCTACACCTTC. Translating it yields CASSLVVSGTGGRNGYTF.

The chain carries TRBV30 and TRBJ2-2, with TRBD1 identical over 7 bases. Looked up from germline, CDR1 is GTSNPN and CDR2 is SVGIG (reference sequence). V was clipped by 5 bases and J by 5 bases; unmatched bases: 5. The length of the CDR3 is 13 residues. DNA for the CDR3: TGTGCCTGGGGACAGGTTGTAACCGGGGAGCTGTTTTTT. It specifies CAWGQVVTGELFF.

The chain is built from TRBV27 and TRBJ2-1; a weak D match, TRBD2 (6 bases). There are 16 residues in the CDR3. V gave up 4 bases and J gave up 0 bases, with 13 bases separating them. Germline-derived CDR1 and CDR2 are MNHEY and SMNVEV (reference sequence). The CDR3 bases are TGTGCCAGCAGTTCTAGCGATGTGAGCTCCTACAATGAGCAGTTCTTC. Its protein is CASSSSDVSSYNEQFF.